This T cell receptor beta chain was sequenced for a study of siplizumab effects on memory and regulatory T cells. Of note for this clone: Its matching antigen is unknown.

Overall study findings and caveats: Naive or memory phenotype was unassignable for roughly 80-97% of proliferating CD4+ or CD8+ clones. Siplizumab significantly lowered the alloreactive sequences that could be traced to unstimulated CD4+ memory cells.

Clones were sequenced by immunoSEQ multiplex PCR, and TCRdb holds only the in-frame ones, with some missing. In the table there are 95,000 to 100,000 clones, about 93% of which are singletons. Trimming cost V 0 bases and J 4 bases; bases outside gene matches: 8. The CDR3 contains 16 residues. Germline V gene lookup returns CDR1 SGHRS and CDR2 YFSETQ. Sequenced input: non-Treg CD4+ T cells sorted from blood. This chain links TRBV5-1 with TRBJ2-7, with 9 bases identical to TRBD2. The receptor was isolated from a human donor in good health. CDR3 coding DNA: TGCGCCAGCAGCTTGGTAGCTCTAGCGGGAAGGTACGAGCAGTACTTC. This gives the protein CASSLVALAGRYEQYF. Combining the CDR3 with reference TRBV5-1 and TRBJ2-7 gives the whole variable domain KAGVTQTPRYLIKTRGQQVTLSCSPISGHRSVSWYQQTPGQGLQFLFEYFSETQRNKGNFPGRFSGRQFSNSRSEMNVSTLELGDSALYLCASSLVALAGRYEQYFGPGTRLTVT.